The subject of this entry is one TCR beta chain. Repertoires were sampled repeatedly during chemoradiotherapy. The data originate from a study of chemoradiotherapy in HPV16-positive cancers. The CDR3 is 14 residues long. Germline V gene sequence: CDR1 ENHRY, CDR2 SYGVKD. V lost 1 base and J 8 bases, leaving 9 bases between the germline ends. Clones were sequenced by immunoSEQ multiplex PCR, and TCRdb holds only the in-frame ones, with some missing. The data contain around 15,000 clones, 79% of them singletons. The biological material was taken from a patient who underwent chemoradiotherapy. This sequence originates from a human donor with HPV-associated anogenital cancer. The chain combines TRBV10-3 with TRBJ1-6; D might be TRBD1 (6 bases). CDR3 sequence: CAISEYREDSPLHF. DNA for the CDR3: TGTGCCATCAGTGAGTACAGGGAGGATTCACCCCTCCACTTT.